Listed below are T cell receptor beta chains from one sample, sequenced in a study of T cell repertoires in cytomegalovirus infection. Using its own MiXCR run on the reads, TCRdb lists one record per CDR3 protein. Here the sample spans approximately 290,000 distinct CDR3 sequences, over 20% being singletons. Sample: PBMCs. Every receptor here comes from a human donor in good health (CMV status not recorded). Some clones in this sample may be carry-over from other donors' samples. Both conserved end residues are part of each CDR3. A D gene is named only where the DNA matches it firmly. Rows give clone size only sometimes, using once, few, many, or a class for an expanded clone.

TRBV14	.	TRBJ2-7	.	TGTGCCAGCAGCCAAGATATCGGGTTCTCCTACGAGCAGTACTTC	CASSQDIGFSYEQYF
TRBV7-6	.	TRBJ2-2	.	TGTGCCAGCAGAAAACAGGGTTCGGTCACCGGGGAGCTGTTTTTT	CASRKQGSVTGELFF
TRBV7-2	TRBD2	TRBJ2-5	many	TGTGCCAGCAGCCAGGGACTAGCGGGAGGCGAAGAGACCCAGTACTTC	CASSQGLAGGEETQYF
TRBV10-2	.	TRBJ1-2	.	TGCGCCAGCAAGGGCCAGGGAATTGGGAGCTATGGCTACACCTTC	CASKGQGIGSYGYTF
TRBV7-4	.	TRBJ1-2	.	TGTGCCAGCAGCTCTCGGGGCGGCTACACCTTC	CASSSRGGYTF
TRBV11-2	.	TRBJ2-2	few	TGTGCCAGCAGCCAGGGCATGGCCGGGGAGCTGTTTTTT	CASSQGMAGELFF
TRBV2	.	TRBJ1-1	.	TGTGCCAGCTTCCTAACGGGGGTCGGCGACACTGAAGCTTTCTTT	CASFLTGVGDTEAFF
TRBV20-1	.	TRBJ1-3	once	TGCAGTGCTAGAGATACAAGGGGCGCCGGAAACACCATATATTTT	CSARDTRGAGNTIYF
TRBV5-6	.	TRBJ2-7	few	TGTGCCAGCAGCTTGAACGTCAGGTCCTACGAGCAGTACTTC	CASSLNVRSYEQYF
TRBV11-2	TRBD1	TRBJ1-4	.	TGTGCCAGCAGCCAGACAGGGATAACTAATGAAAAACTGTTTTTT	CASSQTGITNEKLFF
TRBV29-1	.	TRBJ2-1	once	TGCAGCGGTCTCGGGACTGCCGAGGACAATGAGCAGTTCTTC	CSGLGTAEDNEQFF
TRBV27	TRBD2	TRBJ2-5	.	TGTGCCAGCAGTAGCCGAGCGGGAGGGCCCGAGACCCAGTACTTC	CASSSRAGGPETQYF
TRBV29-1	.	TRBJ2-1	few	TGCAGCGTGCGGGTCATCTCCTACAATGAGCAGTTCTTC	CSVRVISYNEQFF
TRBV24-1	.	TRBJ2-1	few	TGTGCCACCAGTGATTCCCAGGGAGTTGCCTACAATGAGCAGTTCTTC	CATSDSQGVAYNEQFF
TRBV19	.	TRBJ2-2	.	TGTGCCAGTAGTATTACTACCGGGGAGCTGTTTTTT	CASSITTGELFF
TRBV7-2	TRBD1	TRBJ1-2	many	TGTGCCAGCAGCCCCGGGACAGGGGATGTTGGCTACACCTTC	CASSPGTGDVGYTF
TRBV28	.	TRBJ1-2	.	TGTGCCAGCAGTACCTCAGGCCTGAGCGATGGCTACACCTTC	CASSTSGLSDGYTF
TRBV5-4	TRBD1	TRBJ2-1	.	TGTGCCAGCAGCTTCCGGCAGGGGGCCAGTGAGCAGTTCTTC	CASSFRQGASEQFF
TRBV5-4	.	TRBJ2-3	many	TGTGCCAGCAGCCTCTCCGGCACAGATACGCAGTATTTT	CASSLSGTDTQYF
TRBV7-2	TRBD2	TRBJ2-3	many	TGTGCCAGCAGCTTAGCGCAGGTGGGAGGGCGCACAGATACGCAGTATTTT	CASSLAQVGGRTDTQYF
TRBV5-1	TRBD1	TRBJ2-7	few	TGCGCCAGCAGACAAGAGGCAGGACAGGCCTACGAGCAGTACTTC	CASRQEAGQAYEQYF
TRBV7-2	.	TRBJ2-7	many	TGTGCCAGCAGCTTAGCCCCGATGGGGGTCTACGAGCAGTACTTC	CASSLAPMGVYEQYF
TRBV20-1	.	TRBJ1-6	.	TGCAGTGCACCGGGACGGATAAATTCACCCCTCCACTTT	CSAPGRINSPLHF
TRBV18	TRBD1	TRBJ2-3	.	TGTGCCAGCTCACCGGGGACAGGGGATAATACGCAGTATTTT	CASSPGTGDNTQYF
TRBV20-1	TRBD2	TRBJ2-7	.	TGCAGTGCTAGAGATTCGACTAGCGGGCCCTACGAGCAGTACTTC	CSARDSTSGPYEQYF
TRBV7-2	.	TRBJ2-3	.	TGTGCCAGCAGCTTGCGGTCTAGCACAGATACGCAGTATTTT	CASSLRSSTDTQYF
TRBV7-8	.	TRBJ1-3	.	TGTGCCAGCAGCTCCCAGGGGATTAGCTCTGGAAACACCATATATTTT	CASSSQGISSGNTIYF
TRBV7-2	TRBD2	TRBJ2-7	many	TGTGCCAGCAGCTTAGACGGGGGGGGCCTCTCCTACGAGCAGTACTTC	CASSLDGGGLSYEQYF
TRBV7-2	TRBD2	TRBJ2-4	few	TGTGCCAGCAGCTTAGTAGGGACTAGCGGGAGGAGAGCCAAAAACATTCAGTACTTC	CASSLVGTSGRRAKNIQYF
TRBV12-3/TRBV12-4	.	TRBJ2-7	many	TGTGCCAGCAGACTAAAATACGAGCAGTACTTC	CASRLKYEQYF
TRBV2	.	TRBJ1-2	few	TGTGCCAGCGGGGATCATGACTATGGCTACACCTTC	CASGDHDYGYTF
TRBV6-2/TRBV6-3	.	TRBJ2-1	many	TGTGCCAGCAGGGCAGCATACAATGAGCAGTTCTTC	CASRAAYNEQFF
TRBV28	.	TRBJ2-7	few	TGTGCCAGCAGCCCCGGGCGGGCAGAGATCACCTACGAGCAGTACTTC	CASSPGRAEITYEQYF
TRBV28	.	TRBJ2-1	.	TGTGCCAGCAGTCCCCTAGGCGAGGGCTATGAGCAGTTCTTC	CASSPLGEGYEQFF
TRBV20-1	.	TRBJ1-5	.	TGCAGTGCCGGGTCTCAAGACTTCAATCAGCCCCAGCATTTT	CSAGSQDFNQPQHF
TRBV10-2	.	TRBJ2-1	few	TGCGCCAGCAGTGTTGCGAATGAGCAGTTCTTC	CASSVANEQFF
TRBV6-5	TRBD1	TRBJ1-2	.	TGTGCCAGCATAAGGGGACAGGGGTACCATGGCTACACCTTC	CASIRGQGYHGYTF
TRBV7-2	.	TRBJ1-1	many	TGTGCCAGCAGCTCCCTTTCGGCCCTCCAAGGCACTGAAGCTTTCTTT	CASSSLSALQGTEAFF
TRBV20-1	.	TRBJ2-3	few	TGCAGTGCTAGGGTCTTTGGGGGTAGCACAGATACGCAGTATTTT	CSARVFGGSTDTQYF
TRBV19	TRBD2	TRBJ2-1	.	TGTGCCAGTAGTCCCTCGGGACTAGCGGTAAGCTCCTACAATGAGCAGTTCTTC	CASSPSGLAVSSYNEQFF
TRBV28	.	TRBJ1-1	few	TGTGCCAGCAGTCCACACACAATCAACACTGAAGCTTTCTTT	CASSPHTINTEAFF
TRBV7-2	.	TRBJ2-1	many	TGTGCCAGCAGCTTATTCAGGAGCTCCTACAATGAGCAGTTCTTC	CASSLFRSSYNEQFF
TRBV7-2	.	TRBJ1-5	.	TGTGCCAGCAGCAGAAGCGGGGGGTCCAATCAGCCCCAGCATTTT	CASSRSGGSNQPQHF
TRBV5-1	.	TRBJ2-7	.	TGCGCCAGCAGCCCAGGAACGGGACAAGCCTACGAGCAGTACTTC	CASSPGTGQAYEQYF
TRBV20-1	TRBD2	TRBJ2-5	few	TGCAGTGCTAGAGGGCTAGCGGGACCCAGGGAGACCCAGTACTTC	CSARGLAGPRETQYF
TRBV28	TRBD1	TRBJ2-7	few	TGTGCCAGCAGTTTTCCGCTTAGGACAGGGGGCTACGAGCAGTACTTC	CASSFPLRTGGYEQYF
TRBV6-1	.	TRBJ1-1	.	TGTGCCAGCAGCCCGCTGAGGGGCACCAAGGGGAACACTGAAGCTTTCTTT	CASSPLRGTKGNTEAFF
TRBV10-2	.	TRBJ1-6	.	TGCGCCAGCAGTCTGTCGTCGGGCTCACCCCTCCACTTT	CASSLSSGSPLHF
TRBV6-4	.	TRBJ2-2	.	TGTGCCAGGGCATCTCGGGACTACACCGGGGAGCTGTTTTTT	CARASRDYTGELFF
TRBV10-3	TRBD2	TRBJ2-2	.	TGTGCCGCCCGGGACTACATTTCCTTCGGGGAGCTGTTTTTT	CAARDYISFGELFF